This T cell receptor (beta chain) was captured in a study of T cells in Graves' hyperthyroidism and ophthalmopathy. The source material, RNA transcripts, was used to amplify TCR beta CDR3 regions. Carried out on the TCR CDR3, a first-round RT-PCR used the HTBI primer set. Via MiXCR, TCRdb re-called the multiplex PCR reads, giving one row per CDR3 protein. The sample includes under 800,000 distinct CDR3 sequences, about 14% seen only once; the top ten take roughly 10%. V was pared by 4 bases and J by 5 bases, with 6 bases of the junction left unmatched. Germline V gene data show CDR1 as DFQATT and CDR2 as SNEGSKA (reference sequence). This CDR3 comprises 15 residues.

The gene calls are TRBV20-1 and TRBJ2-1, with 12 bases aligning to TRBD2. This sequence originates from a woman between 18 and 30 years old with Graves' hyperthyroidism. The source material was blood. The CDR3 protein is CSATRLAGANNEQFF. The CDR3 nucleotides read TGCAGTGCTACCAGACTAGCGGGAGCAAACAATGAGCAGTTCTTC.